The clone carrying this T cell receptor (beta chain) was detected only a few times. Antigen: not known. The sample is drawn from a study of response to subunit inactivated influenza vaccine. Study-level results: With each seasonal influenza vaccination, the authors suggested, few new T cells are recruited.

V gave up 5 bases and J gave up 6 bases; unmatched junction bases: 5. CDR1 SGHTA and CDR2 FQGNSA come from the germline V gene. CDR3 length: 15 amino acids. A single record per CDR3 protein comes from TCRdb applying MiXCR to the RT-PCR reads. This table has roughly 570,000 distinct CDR3 sequences, 12% to 15% appearing once. The rearrangement links TRBV7-2 to TRBJ2-2; 11 bases match TRBD2. This clonotype was obtained from a man aged 50 to 60 who received an inactivated influenza vaccine. The input for sequencing was PBMCs from blood, taken 11 to 12 days after vaccination. The CDR3 DNA sequence: TGTGCCAGCAGCACTAGCGGGAGTACCGCCGGGGAGCTGTTTTTT. Protein sequence: CASSTSGSTAGELFF.